This TCR beta chain came from a study of shared clonotypes between healthy human individuals. As for the study in general: A few men and two women, aged 18 to 49, were donors.

Study findings and constraints: Sharing across four donors was highest in naive CD4 (around 5%) and lowest in memory CD8 (around 0.4%). Clonotypes not shared had lower generation probabilities than those common to all four donors.

A remark on this clone: Its antigen remains unidentified.

The authors distributed each subset's genomic DNA evenly over several immunoSEQ plates. TCRdb keeps only in-frame clones here, not all; method: immunoSEQ multiplex PCR. The table lists over a million clones, roughly 80% of them singletons. Trimming removed 1 base from V and 5 bases from J, with 7 bases in between. CDR1 and CDR2 (germline): SGHVS, FNYEAQ. This CDR3 contains 13 residues. The receptor was isolated from a man aged 18 to 29 in good health. The chain uses TRBV7-6 and TRBJ2-3; maybe TRBD2 (6 bases). The material sequenced was memory CD4+ T cells sorted from blood. Subset noted: CD45RA-negative fraction. DNA of the CDR3: TGTGCCAGCAGCTTAGGGGGACTAGATACGCAGTATTTT. Its protein is CASSLGGLDTQYF.